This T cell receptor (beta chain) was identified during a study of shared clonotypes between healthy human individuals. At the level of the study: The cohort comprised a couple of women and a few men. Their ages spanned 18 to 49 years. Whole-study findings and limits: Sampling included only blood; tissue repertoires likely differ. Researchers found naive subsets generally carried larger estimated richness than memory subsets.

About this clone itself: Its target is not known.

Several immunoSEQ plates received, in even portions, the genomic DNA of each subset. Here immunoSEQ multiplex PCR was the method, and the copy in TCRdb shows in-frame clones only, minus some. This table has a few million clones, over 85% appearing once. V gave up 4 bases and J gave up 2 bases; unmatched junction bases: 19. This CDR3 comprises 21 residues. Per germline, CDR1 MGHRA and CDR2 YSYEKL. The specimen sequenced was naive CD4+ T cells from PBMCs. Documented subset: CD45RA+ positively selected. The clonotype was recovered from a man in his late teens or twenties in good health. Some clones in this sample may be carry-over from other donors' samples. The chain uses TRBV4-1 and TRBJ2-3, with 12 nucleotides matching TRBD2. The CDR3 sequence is CASSPLQMTSGRVGNTDTQYF. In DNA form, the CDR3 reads TGCGCCAGCAGCCCTCTCCAGATGACTAGCGGGAGAGTGGGAAACACAGATACGCAGTATTTT.